This entry lists 10 T cell receptor beta chains sequenced from one sample in a study of vaccination effects on CD4 cells after COVID-19. Viral peptide pool expansion of antigen-specific CD4+ T cells preceded sequencing in the ViraFEST assay. Subsequent to roughly 9 days of culture, CD4+ T cells were isolated. Between March and December 2020, the person had a SARS-CoV-2 infection that PCR confirmed. Every participant took two doses of the BNT162b2 or mRNA-1273 vaccine. Their cognate antigens are unknown. Produced via immunoSEQ multiplex PCR; TCRdb's table is partial and in-frame only. Found here are under 15,000 clones, around 84% of them singletons; the top ten hold roughly 26%. The sequencing used CD4+ T cells from PBMCs cultured with HCoV-NL63 spike peptides, collected after COVID-19 vaccination. All receptors come from a human donor who had a prior SARS-CoV-2 infection.

This clone was found once. The rearrangement links TRBV12-3 or TRBV12-4 to TRBJ1-5, with no clear D. V lost 7 bases and J 6 bases, leaving 10 bases between the germline ends. The CDR3 has 12 residues. In DNA, the CDR3 is TGTGCCAGCATGTATTTTGGTCAGCCCCAGCATTTT. This sequence encodes CASMYFGQPQHF.

This clone was picked up a small number of times. This sequence joins TRBV6-4 and TRBJ2-7; D is possibly TRBD1 (6 bases). V shed 3 bases and J shed 6 bases, with 12 bases lying between them. In germline, CDR1 is MRHNA, CDR2 SNTAGT. The CDR3 has 13 amino acids. The CDR3 nucleotides are TGTGCCAGCAGTGAGCAACAGGGTAGCGAGCAGTACTTC. Residues: CASSEQQGSEQYF.

In this sample, this clone turned up once. This chain connects TRBV6-6 to TRBJ2-2, with unresolved D. The CDR3 has 14 residues. V shed 6 bases and J shed 1 base, with 9 bases lying between them. Per the germline V gene, CDR1 is MNHNY and CDR2 is SVGAGI (reference sequence). In DNA form, the CDR3 reads TGTGCCAGCAGCCCGTCACGGAACACCGGGGAGCTGTTTTTT. Translated, it gives CASSPSRNTGELFF.

This clone was detected only a few times. This chain uses TRBV5-1 with TRBJ1-2; perhaps TRBD1 as D (6 bases). This CDR3 comprises 17 residues. V lost 6 bases and J lost 4, with 25 bases in between. From germline, CDR1 is SGHRS and CDR2 YFSETQ. CDR3 DNA sequence: TGCGCCAGCACCCGTGGGGCGACTTCAGGGGAGAGCTATGGCTACACCTTC. Encoded protein: CASTRGATSGESYGYTF.

The chain combines TRBV4-2 with TRBJ2-4; a weak D match, TRBD2 (6 bases). The germline CDR1 and CDR2 sequences are LGHNA and YNFKEQ. Trimming removed 3 bases from V and 1 base from J, with 16 bases in between. The CDR3 runs 17 residues. DNA for the CDR3: TGTGCCAGCAGCCAGCGGAGGGGCGAGGGGGCCAAAAACATTCAGTACTTC. Translation gives CASSQRRGEGAKNIQYF.

This chain links TRBV4-1 with TRBJ1-3; D call uncertain. The CDR3 is 14 amino acids. Germline CDR1 MGHRA, CDR2 YSYEKL. V was clipped by 4 bases and J by 0 bases, with 7 bases between them. CDR3 nucleotide sequence: TGCGCCAGCAGCCTCCAGCGCTCTGGAAACACCATATATTTT. Translating gives CASSLQRSGNTIYF.

The V gene is TRBV5-1, the J gene TRBJ1-4, with 7 positions matching TRBD1. Germline trimming cut 4 bases from V and 8 bases from J; bases unmatched to any gene: 11. Germline V CDR1 and CDR2: SGHRS, YFSETQ. The CDR3 totals 15 residues. CDR3 residues: CASSPRDRGDEKLFF. The CDR3 DNA sequence: TGCGCCAGCAGCCCACGGGACAGAGGGGACGAAAAACTGTTTTTT. Based on the CDR3 plus reference TRBV5-1 and TRBJ1-4, the full variable domain is KAGVTQTPRYLIKTRGQQVTLSCSPISGHRSVSWYQQTPGQGLQFLFEYFSETQRNKGNFPGRFSGRQFSNSRSEMNVSTLELGDSALYLCASSPRDRGDEKLFFGSGTQLSVL.

V usage is TRBV11-1 and J usage is TRBJ2-3; no clear D gene. With 5 bases removed from V and 7 bases from J, the gap between germline ends came to 10 bases. The CDR3 loop spans 12 amino acids. Per germline, CDR1 SGHAT and CDR2 FQDESV (reference sequence). The CDR3 DNA reads TGTGCCAGCAGCGACCCCAGGTATACGCAGTATTTT. Residues: CASSDPRYTQYF.

V is TRBV7-2 and J is TRBJ1-4; D not resolved. This CDR3 has 15 amino acids. V dropped 3 bases and J dropped 4 bases, with 12 bases sitting between them. Germline V gene sequence: CDR1 SGHTA, CDR2 FQGNSA. Written as DNA, the CDR3 is TGTGCCAGCAGCTTCGCCTCCCAAGTTAATGAAAAACTGTTTTTT. Protein sequence: CASSFASQVNEKLFF.

The rearrangement uses TRBV29-1 and TRBJ1-3; TRBD1 aligns across 9 bases. The CDR3 runs to 14 residues. Per the germline V gene, CDR1 is SQVTM and CDR2 is ANQGSEA. With 4 bases clipped from V and 3 bases from J, the junction kept 4 bases outside the gene matches. CDR3 sequence (DNA): TGCAGCGTTGCATACAGGGGGCTTGGAAACACCATATATTTT. Its translation: CSVAYRGLGNTIYF.